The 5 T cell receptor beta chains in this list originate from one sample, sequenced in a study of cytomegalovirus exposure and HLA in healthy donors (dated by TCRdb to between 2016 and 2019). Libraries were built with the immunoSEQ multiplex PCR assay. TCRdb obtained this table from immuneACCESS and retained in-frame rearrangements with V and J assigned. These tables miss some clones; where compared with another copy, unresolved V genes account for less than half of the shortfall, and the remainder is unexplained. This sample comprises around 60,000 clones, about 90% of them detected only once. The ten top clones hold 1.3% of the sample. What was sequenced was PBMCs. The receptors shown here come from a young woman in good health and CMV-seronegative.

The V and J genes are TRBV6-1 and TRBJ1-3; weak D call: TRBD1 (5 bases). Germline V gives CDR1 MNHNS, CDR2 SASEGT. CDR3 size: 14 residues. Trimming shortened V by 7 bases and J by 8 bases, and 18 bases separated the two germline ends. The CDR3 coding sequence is TGTGCCAGCACCTTACAGGACGACGTTCACACCATATATTTT. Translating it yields CASTLQDDVHTIYF.

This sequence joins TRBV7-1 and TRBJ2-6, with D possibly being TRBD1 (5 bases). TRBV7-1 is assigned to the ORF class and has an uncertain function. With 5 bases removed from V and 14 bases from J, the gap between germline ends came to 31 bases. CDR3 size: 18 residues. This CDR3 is CASSLIHHEDKSGQLLTF. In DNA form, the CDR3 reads TGTGCCAGCAGCCTGATCCATCACGAGGACAAGTCGGGCCAACTCCTGACTTTC.

The CDR3 DNA reads TGCAGCGTTGAAAGGGCAGGGCAGGAAAAACTGTTTTTT. Translated: CSVERAGQEKLFF. The gene calls are TRBV29-1 and TRBJ1-4; D might be TRBD1 (5 bases). V was shortened by 2 bases and J by 8 bases, with 12 bases between the two germline ends. The CDR3 has 13 residues. Germline V gene lookup returns CDR1 SQVTM and CDR2 ANQGSEA.

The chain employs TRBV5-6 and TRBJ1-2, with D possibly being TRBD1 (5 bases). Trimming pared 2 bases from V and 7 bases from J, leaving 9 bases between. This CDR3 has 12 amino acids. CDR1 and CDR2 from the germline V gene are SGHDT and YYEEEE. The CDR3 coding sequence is TGTGCCAGCAGCTTTAGGGGTGCTGGCTACACCTTC. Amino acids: CASSFRGAGYTF.

The CDR3 loop reads CASSLRGQLSEKLFF. The DNA of the CDR3 is TGTGCCAGCAGTTTGAGGGGGCAGCTCAGTGAAAAACTGTTTTTT. The V call is TRBV6-5, the J call TRBJ1-4; 7 nucleotides align to TRBD1. Germline-derived CDR1 and CDR2 are MNHEY and SVGAGI. V lost 4 bases and J lost 7; bases outside the gene matches: 9. The CDR3 totals 15 residues.